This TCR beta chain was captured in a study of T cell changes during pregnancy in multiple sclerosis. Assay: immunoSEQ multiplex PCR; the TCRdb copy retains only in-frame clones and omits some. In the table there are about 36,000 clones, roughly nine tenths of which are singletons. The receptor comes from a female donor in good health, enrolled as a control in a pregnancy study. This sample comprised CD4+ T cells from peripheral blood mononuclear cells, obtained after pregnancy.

CDR3 region: CASSYTLQGVNTEAFF. In nucleotides, the CDR3 is TGTGCCAGCAGTTACACTTTACAGGGGGTGAACACTGAAGCTTTCTTT. J is TRBJ1-1 and V is TRBV6-6, with TRBD1 matching 8 bases. V lost 2 bases to trimming and J lost 0 bases; unmatched junction nucleotides: 5. This CDR3 has 16 amino acids. The germline V gene encodes CDR1 MNHNY and CDR2 SVGAGI (reference sequence).